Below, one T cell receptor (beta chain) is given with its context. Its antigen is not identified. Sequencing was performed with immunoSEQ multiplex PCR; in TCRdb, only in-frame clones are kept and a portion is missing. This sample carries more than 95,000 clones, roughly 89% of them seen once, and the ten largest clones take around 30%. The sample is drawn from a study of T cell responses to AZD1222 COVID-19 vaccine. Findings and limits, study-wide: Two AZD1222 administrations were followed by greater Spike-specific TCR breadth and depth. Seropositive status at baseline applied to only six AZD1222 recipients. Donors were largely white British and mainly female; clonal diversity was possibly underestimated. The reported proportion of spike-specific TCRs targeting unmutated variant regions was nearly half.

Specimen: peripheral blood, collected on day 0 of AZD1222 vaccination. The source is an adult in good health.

CDR3 protein: CATSDLHPTQGEANYGYTF. The CDR3 nucleotides read TGTGCCACCAGTGACCTTCACCCAACGCAGGGGGAGGCTAACTATGGCTACACCTTC. The rearrangement uses TRBV24-1 and TRBJ1-2; TRBD1 matches at 7 bases. This CDR3 has 19 amino acids. Germline CDR1 and CDR2: KGHDR and SFDVKD. The junction had 16 bases not matched to a gene; V was cut back by 4 bases and J by 0 bases.